Following are 20 T cell receptor beta chains from one sample sequenced in a study of identical twins. TCRdb reprocessed the 5' RACE reads via MiXCR and lists one record per CDR3 protein. The sample yields roughly 230,000 distinct CDR3 sequences, roughly 8% seen once. The data were also submitted as part of a second study, on yellow fever vaccine responses in identical twins.

The sample comprised CD8+ T cells sorted from blood. The receptor set was obtained from a young woman in good health.

This chain connects TRBV29-1 to TRBJ2-7; D might be TRBD1 or TRBD2, each matching 5 bases. The CDR3 extends over 14 amino acids. V lost 5 bases and J lost 1, with 15 bases in between. Germline lookup yields CDR1 SQVTM and CDR2 ANQGSEA. CDR3 region: CSVFRDVGSYEQYF. The CDR3 region has the DNA TGCAGCGTTTTCCGGGACGTAGGTTCCTACGAGCAGTACTTC.

This clonotype was counted between two and nine times. The rearrangement uses TRBV15 and TRBJ2-3; D is uncertain. The CDR3 loop spans 16 amino acids. V shed 0 bases and J shed 2 bases, with 12 bases lying between them. Germline V gene data show CDR1 as LNHNV and CDR2 as YYDKDF (reference sequence). DNA for the CDR3: TGTGCCACCAGCAGAGATGGGGTCTTATACACAGATACGCAGTATTTT. Its translation is CATSRDGVLYTDTQYF.

This clonotype was seen a few times. This chain connects TRBV19 to TRBJ2-7; 9 bases line up with TRBD1. The junction had 7 bases not matched to a gene; V was cut back by 5 bases and J by 2 bases. Germline CDR1 LNHDA, CDR2 SQIVND (reference sequence). The CDR3 length is 15 residues. Written as DNA, the CDR3 is TGTGCCAGTAGTCAATCCGGGACAGGGACCTACGAGCAGTACTTC. Translated, it gives CASSQSGTGTYEQYF.

This clonotype was observed a handful of times. The chain uses TRBV20-1 and TRBJ2-7; D remains unclear. The CDR3 contains 15 residues. The germline CDR1 and CDR2 sequences are DFQATT and SNEGSKA (reference sequence). V lost 0 bases, J lost 4 bases, and 16 bases lay in between. The DNA for the CDR3 is TGCAGTGCTAGAGATTTTATAGGGTTCACATACGAGCAGTACTTC. It encodes CSARDFIGFTYEQYF.

This clonotype was counted many times. This chain uses TRBV29-1 with TRBJ2-1; 7 bases agree with TRBD2. V dropped 8 bases and J dropped 2; count of bases not matched to a gene: 12. The CDR3 runs 15 residues. Germline CDR1 reads SQVTM; CDR2 reads ANQGSEA. The CDR3 loop is CSSGRLAETYNEQFF. CDR3 sequence (DNA): TGCAGCTCGGGGCGCCTAGCGGAAACCTACAATGAGCAGTTCTTC.

The CDR3 reads CASSYLASGIQETQYF. The CDR3 DNA reads TGTGCCAGCAGTTATCTGGCTAGCGGGATCCAAGAGACCCAGTACTTC. The J gene is TRBJ2-5, the V gene TRBV6-2 or TRBV6-3, with TRBD2 matching over 9 bases. Germline CDR1 MNHEY, CDR2 SVGEGT. V shed 3 bases, J shed 1 base, and the junction held 6 bases outside the gene matches. The CDR3 runs 16 residues.

This clonotype was seen more than once but under ten times. This rearrangement joins TRBV7-8 to TRBJ2-5; D is possibly TRBD1 (6 bases). The germline CDR1 and CDR2 sequences are SGHVS and FQNEAQ. This CDR3 is built from 18 residues. Between the trimmed V and J ends, which lost 1 base and 3 bases, there was a span of 21 bases. CDR3 loop: CASSLVSRQGSVEETQYF. CDR3 DNA: TGTGCCAGCAGCTTAGTGAGTCGTCAGGGGTCTGTCGAAGAGACCCAGTACTTC.

The chain is built from TRBV28 and TRBJ2-1, with 9 bases that match TRBD2. This CDR3 region has 16 residues. CDR1 is MDHEN, CDR2 SYDVKM, per germline. Trimming at V came to 3 bases and at J to 8 bases, leaving 11 bases not matched to a gene. The CDR3 reads CASSFKAGGFVDEQFF. The CDR3 nucleotides read TGTGCCAGCAGTTTCAAAGCGGGAGGCTTTGTCGATGAGCAGTTCTTC. The variable domain in full, completed from reference TRBV28 and TRBJ2-1, reads DVKVTQSSRYLVKRTGEKVFLECVQDMDHENMFWYRQDPGLGLRLIYFSYDVKMKEKGDIPEGYSVSREKKERFSLILESASTNQTSMYLCASSFKAGGFVDEQFFGPGTRLTVL.

Ten or more counts support this clonotype. This sequence joins TRBV3-1 and TRBJ2-7, with a possible D match to TRBD1 (6 bases). Germline V gene sequence: CDR1 LGHDT, CDR2 YNNKEL (reference sequence). The CDR3 length is 15 residues. Trimming stripped 1 base from V and 3 bases from J, with 13 bases between. The CDR3 loop is CASSQGGTLGYEQYF. CDR3 coding DNA: TGTGCCAGCAGCCAAGGAGGGACACTCGGCTACGAGCAGTACTTC.

This clonotype was recorded many times. The rearrangement links TRBV5-5 to TRBJ1-3; D call uncertain. Trimming stripped 0 bases from V and 0 bases from J, with 4 bases between. Per germline, CDR1 SGHKS and CDR2 YYEKEE (reference sequence). The length of the CDR3 is 14 residues. CDR3 nucleotides: TGTGCCAGCAGCTTGGACGGCTCTGGAAACACCATATATTTT. Translated, it gives CASSLDGSGNTIYF.

The chain couples TRBV27 to TRBJ2-1; 9 nucleotides align to TRBD2. The CDR3 totals 15 residues. J was trimmed by 9 bases and V by 2 bases; bases with no gene match: 8. CDR1 MNHEY and CDR2 SMNVEV come from the germline V gene (reference sequence). The CDR3, as DNA: TGTGCCAGCAGTTTACCTCCCGGCGGGAGGGTTGAGCAGTTCTTC. Its protein product is CASSLPPGGRVEQFF.

This clonotype showed up just a few times. V is TRBV4-3 and J is TRBJ1-6, with 8 positions matching TRBD1. Per germline, CDR1 LGHNA and CDR2 YSLEER. The CDR3 is 15 amino acids. With 2 bases clipped from V and 10 bases from J, the junction kept 7 bases outside the gene matches. The CDR3 DNA reads TGCGCCAGCAGCCAATGGGGACAGGTCTCCTCACCCCTCCACTTT. This sequence encodes CASSQWGQVSSPLHF.

The chain combines TRBV7-2 with TRBJ2-7; D ambiguous. This CDR3 has 16 residues. Trimming stripped 5 bases from V and 0 bases from J, with 17 bases between. Per the germline V gene, CDR1 is SGHTA and CDR2 is FQGNSA. Written as DNA, the CDR3 is TGTGCCAGCAGCCCCCCCTTGGCCTCCCTCTCCTACGAGCAGTACTTC. Its protein product is CASSPPLASLSYEQYF.

In this sample, this clonotype turned up a few times. This rearrangement joins TRBV27 to TRBJ2-1; TRBD2 matches at 9 bases. With V trimmed by 6 bases and J by 7 bases, 10 bases remained unmatched. This CDR3 contains 15 residues. Germline CDR1 and CDR2: MNHEY and SMNVEV (reference sequence). The CDR3 DNA follows: TGTGCCAGCAGGATCATAGCGGGAGCGTTGAATGAGCAGTTCTTC. Encoded protein: CASRIIAGALNEQFF.

The sample holds a few counts of this clonotype. The J gene is TRBJ1-1, the V gene TRBV29-1; D uncertain. Per germline, CDR1 SQVTM and CDR2 ANQGSEA. Trimming left V 7 bases short and J 2 bases short, with 8 bases between. This CDR3 is built from 11 residues. The CDR3 spells CSAEANTEAFF. CDR3 sequence (DNA): TGCAGCGCCGAGGCAAACACTGAAGCTTTCTTT.

This clonotype was observed a handful of times. The V call is TRBV18, the J call TRBJ2-5, with TRBD2 as a possible D gene (7 bases). Between the trimmed V and J ends, which lost 2 bases and 5 bases, there was a span of 12 bases. The CDR3 consists of 14 residues. The germline V gene encodes CDR1 KGHSH and CDR2 LQKENI. The CDR3 protein is CASSPTGGRETQYF. CDR3 bases: TGTGCCAGCTCACCAACGGGGGGCCGGGAGACCCAGTACTTC. The full variable domain, rest sourced from reference TRBV18 and TRBJ2-5, is NAGVMQNPRHLVRRRGQEARLRCSPMKGHSHVYWYRQLPEEGLKFMVYLQKENIIDESGMPKERFSAEFPKEGPSILRIQQVVRGDSAAYFCASSPTGGRETQYFGPGTRLLVL.

A few counts support this clonotype. One end of the junction fails to match germline, which may point to a read error. The chain carries TRBV7-7 and TRBJ2-2, with D maybe TRBD2 (6 bases). CDR1 is SSHAT, CDR2 FNYEAQ, per germline (reference sequence). CDR3 size: 15 residues. The CDR3 spells CASSLATAGSGELFF. CDR3 nucleotides: TGTGCTAGCAGCTTAGCGACGGCGGGGTCCGGGGAGCTGTTTTTT.

V usage is TRBV20-1 and J usage is TRBJ2-7, with TRBD2 identical over 8 bases. V gave up 0 bases and J gave up 6 bases; unmatched junction bases: 4. Germline CDR1 DFQATT, CDR2 SNEGSKA (reference sequence). There are 13 residues in the CDR3. CDR3 residues: CSARDLLAVEQYF. The CDR3 nucleotides read TGCAGTGCTAGAGATCTACTAGCGGTCGAGCAGTACTTC.

The CDR3, as DNA: TGCGCCAGCAGTCAATCGATCCCTAGCGGGGCGGGTGAGCAGTTCTTC. As protein: CASSQSIPSGAGEQFF. J is TRBJ2-1 and V is TRBV23-1; 9 bases align to TRBD2. TRBV23-1 is treated as an ORF (open reading frame) with a function not yet certain. Trimming cost V 0 bases and J 9 bases; bases outside gene matches: 9. CDR3 size: 16 residues.

This clonotype was counted only a few times. Here the CDR3 reads CASRGGGSSYNEQFF. The CDR3 bases are TGTGCCAGCAGGGGCGGGGGCAGCTCCTACAATGAGCAGTTCTTC. The chain couples TRBV27 to TRBJ2-1, with D maybe TRBD2 (7 bases). This CDR3 is 15 amino acids long. Per germline, CDR1 MNHEY and CDR2 SMNVEV (reference sequence). Trimming took off 6 bases at V and 0 bases at J, with 12 bases between the two ends.